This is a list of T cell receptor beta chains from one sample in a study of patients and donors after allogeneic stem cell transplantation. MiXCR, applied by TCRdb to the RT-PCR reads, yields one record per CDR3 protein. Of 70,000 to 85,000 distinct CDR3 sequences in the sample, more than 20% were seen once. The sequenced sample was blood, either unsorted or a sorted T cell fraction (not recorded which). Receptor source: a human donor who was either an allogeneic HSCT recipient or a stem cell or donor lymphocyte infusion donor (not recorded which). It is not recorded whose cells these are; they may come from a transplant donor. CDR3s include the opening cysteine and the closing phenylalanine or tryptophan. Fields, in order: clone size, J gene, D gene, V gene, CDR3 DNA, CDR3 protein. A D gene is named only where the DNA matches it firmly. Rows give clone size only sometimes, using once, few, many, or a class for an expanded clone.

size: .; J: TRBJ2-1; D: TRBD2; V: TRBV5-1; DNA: TGCGCCAGCAGCTTGGCTCTAGCGGGGGGTGATGAGCAGTTCTTC; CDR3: CASSLALAGGDEQFF
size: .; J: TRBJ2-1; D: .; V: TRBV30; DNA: TGTGCCTTCAATGAGCAGTTCTTC; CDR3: CAFNEQFF
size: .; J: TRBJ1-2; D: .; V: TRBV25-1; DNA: TGTGCCAGCAGTGATTTTGGACAGAACTATGGCTACACCTTC; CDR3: CASSDFGQNYGYTF
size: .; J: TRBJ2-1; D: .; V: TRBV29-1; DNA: TGCAGCGTCGGCTCCCGGAGCTCCTACAATGAGCAGTTCTTC; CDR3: CSVGSRSSYNEQFF
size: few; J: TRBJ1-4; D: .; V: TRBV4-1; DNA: TGCGCCAGCAGCCAATTCGGACTGGTGGGTGAAAAACTGTTTTTT; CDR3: CASSQFGLVGEKLFF
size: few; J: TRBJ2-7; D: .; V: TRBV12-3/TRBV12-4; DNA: TGTGCCAGCAGTTTAAAGGGTCGGGGCTTTGACTTC; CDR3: CASSLKGRGFDF
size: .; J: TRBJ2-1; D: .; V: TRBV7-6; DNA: TGTGCCAGCAGCTTATTTTCTGGACAGTACAATGAGCAGTTCTTC; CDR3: CASSLFSGQYNEQFF
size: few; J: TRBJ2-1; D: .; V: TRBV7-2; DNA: TGTGCCAGCAGCCTTACAGCGGATGAGCAGTTCTTC; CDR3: CASSLTADEQFF
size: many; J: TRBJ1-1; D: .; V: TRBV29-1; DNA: TGCAGCGTTGCGGGCGGAAACACTGAAGCTTTCTTT; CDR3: CSVAGGNTEAFF
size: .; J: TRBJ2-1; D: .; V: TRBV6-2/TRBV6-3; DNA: TGTGCCAGCACGTATTTCAATGAGCAGTTCTTC; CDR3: CASTYFNEQFF
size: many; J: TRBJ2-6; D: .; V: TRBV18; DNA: TGTGCCAGCTCACAGGGAGTCGGGGCCAACGTCCTGACTTTC; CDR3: CASSQGVGANVLTF
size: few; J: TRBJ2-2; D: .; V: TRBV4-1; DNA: TGCGCCAGCAGCCGAACAGGCCTGGGTTTACTGTTTTTT; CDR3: CASSRTGLGLLFF
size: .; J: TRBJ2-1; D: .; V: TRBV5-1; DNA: TGCGCCAGCAGCATAGCCGGGACGCCATACAATGAGCAGTTCTTC; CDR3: CASSIAGTPYNEQFF
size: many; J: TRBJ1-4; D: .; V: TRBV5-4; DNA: TGTGCCAGCAGCCTAAATCCCTCGGGGGGCCATGAAAAACTGTTTTTT; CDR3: CASSLNPSGGHEKLFF
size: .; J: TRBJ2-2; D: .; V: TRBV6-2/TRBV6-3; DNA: TGTGCCAGCAGTAGAATAGGGGACACCGGGGAGCTGTTTTTT; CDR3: CASSRIGDTGELFF
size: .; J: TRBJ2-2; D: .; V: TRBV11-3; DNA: TGTGCCAGCAGCTTAGATAGGTTCCGTCCGGACTGGGGGGACACCGGGGAGCTGTTTTTT; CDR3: CASSLDRFRPDWGDTGELFF
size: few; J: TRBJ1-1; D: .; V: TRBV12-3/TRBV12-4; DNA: TGTGCCAGCAGTTTGACCCCCACGGGGCCCACTGAAGCTTTCTTT; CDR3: CASSLTPTGPTEAFF
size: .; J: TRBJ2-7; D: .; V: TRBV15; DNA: TGTGCCACCAGCAGAGATCCAGGTGAACACGAGCAGTACTTC; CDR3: CATSRDPGEHEQYF
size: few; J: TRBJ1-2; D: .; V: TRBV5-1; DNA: TGCGCCAGCAGCTTGGTCGACAGCCTTAACTATGGCTACACCTTC; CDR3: CASSLVDSLNYGYTF
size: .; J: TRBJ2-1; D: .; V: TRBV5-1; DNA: TGCGCCAGCGGGGCGGGCGCCTACAATGAGCAGTTCTTC; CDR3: CASGAGAYNEQFF
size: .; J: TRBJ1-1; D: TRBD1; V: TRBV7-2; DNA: TGTGCCAGCAGCTTAGGTCCCAGGGGGCTTGCTGAAGCTTTCTTT; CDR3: CASSLGPRGLAEAFF
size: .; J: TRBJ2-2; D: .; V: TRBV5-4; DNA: TGTGCCAGCAGCTTGACCACCACCGGGGAGCTGTTTTTT; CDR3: CASSLTTTGELFF
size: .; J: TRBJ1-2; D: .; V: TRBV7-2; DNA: TGTGCCAGCAGCTTATTACAGCTTACTAACTATGGCTACACCTTC; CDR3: CASSLLQLTNYGYTF
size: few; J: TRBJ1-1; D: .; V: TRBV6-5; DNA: TGTGCCAGCAGTTATGGGAGCACTGAAGCTTTCTTT; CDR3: CASSYGSTEAFF
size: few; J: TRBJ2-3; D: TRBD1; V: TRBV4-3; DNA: TGCGCCAGCAGCGGGACAGCTAGCACAGATACGCAGTATTTT; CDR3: CASSGTASTDTQYF
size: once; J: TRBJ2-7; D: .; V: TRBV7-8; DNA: TGTGCCAGCGGGGGCTCCTACGAGCAGTACTTC; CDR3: CASGGSYEQYF
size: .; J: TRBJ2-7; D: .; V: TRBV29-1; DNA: TGCAGCGTTGAAGATCGCGGGCACGAGCAGTACTTC; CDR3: CSVEDRGHEQYF
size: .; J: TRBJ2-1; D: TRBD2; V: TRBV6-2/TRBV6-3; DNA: TGTGCCAGCAGTTACCACCGGACTAGCGGGAGGGCCCCGAACAATGAGCAGTTCTTC; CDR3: CASSYHRTSGRAPNNEQFF
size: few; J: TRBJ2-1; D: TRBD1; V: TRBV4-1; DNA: TGCGCTAGCAGCCCGACGACAGGGGTGGGGAATGAGCAGTTCTTC; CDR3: CASSPTTGVGNEQFF
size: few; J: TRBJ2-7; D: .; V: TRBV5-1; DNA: TGCGCCAGCAGCCAGGAGGGCTCCACCTACGAGCAGTACTTC; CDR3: CASSQEGSTYEQYF
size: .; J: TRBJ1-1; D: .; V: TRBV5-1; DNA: TGCGCCAGCAGCTCTAGGACGGCAACTTGGGGAACTGAAGCTTTCTTT; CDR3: CASSSRTATWGTEAFF
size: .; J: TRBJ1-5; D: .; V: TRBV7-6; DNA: TGTGCCAGCAGCTTAGCGCTTGCTCAGCCCCAGCATTTT; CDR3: CASSLALAQPQHF
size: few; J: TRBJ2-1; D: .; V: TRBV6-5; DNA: TGTGCCAGCAGTATCCGGGACTGGAACAATGAGCAGTTCTTC; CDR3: CASSIRDWNNEQFF
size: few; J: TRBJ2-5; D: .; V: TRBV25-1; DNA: TGTGCCAGCAGTGAATGGACTGTCCAAGAGACCCAGTACTTC; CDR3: CASSEWTVQETQYF
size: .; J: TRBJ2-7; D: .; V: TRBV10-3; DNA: TGTGCCATCAGTGAGAATAAAGGGGGGTTAATCTACGAGCAGTACTTC; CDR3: CAISENKGGLIYEQYF
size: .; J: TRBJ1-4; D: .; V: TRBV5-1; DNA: TGCGCCAGCAGCTTGGGGCTCCACCGTGCAACTAATGAAAAACTGTTTTTT; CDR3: CASSLGLHRATNEKLFF
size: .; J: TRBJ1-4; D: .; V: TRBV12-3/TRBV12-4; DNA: TGTGCCAGCAGAAATCGGGTATATGAAAAACTGTTTTTT; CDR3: CASRNRVYEKLFF
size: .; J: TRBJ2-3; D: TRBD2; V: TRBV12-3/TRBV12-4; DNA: TGTGCCAGCAGTTTAGCCTCACTAGCGGGGGGGCCTGGGGATACGCAGTATTTT; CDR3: CASSLASLAGGPGDTQYF
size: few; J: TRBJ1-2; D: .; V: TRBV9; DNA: TGTGCCAGCAGCGTAGAGACAGGCTATGGCTACACCTTC; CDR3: CASSVETGYGYTF
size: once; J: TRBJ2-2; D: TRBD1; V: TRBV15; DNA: TGTGCCACCAGCGGCGACAGGGCTGGGGAGCTGTTTTTT; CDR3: CATSGDRAGELFF
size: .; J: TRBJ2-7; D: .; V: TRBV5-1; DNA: TGCGCCAGCAGCTTGGTACATCTCTACGAGCAGTACTTC; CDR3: CASSLVHLYEQYF
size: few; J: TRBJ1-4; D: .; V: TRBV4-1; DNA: TGCGCCAGCAGCCAAGATAGGCACCTAACTAATGAAAAACTGTTTTTT; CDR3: CASSQDRHLTNEKLFF